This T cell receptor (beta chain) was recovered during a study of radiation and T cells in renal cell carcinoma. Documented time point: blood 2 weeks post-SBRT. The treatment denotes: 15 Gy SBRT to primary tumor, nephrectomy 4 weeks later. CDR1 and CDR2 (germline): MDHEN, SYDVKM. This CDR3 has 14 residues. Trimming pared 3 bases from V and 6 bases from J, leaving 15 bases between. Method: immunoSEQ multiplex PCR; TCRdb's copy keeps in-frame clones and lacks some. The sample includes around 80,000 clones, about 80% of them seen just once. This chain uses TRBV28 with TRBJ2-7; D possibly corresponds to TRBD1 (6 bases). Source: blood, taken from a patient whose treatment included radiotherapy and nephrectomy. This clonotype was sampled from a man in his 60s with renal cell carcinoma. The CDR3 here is CASSLRGLRSEQYF. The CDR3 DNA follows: TGTGCCAGCAGTTTGAGGGGGTTGAGGAGCGAGCAGTACTTC.